The sequence of this TCR beta chain was determined in a study of blood T cell repertoires in COVID-19. Whole-study context: Sample material is recorded as cDNA or gDNA derived from T cells, B-cell-depleted T cells, or PBMCs.

This CDR3 has 14 amino acids. Trimming took off 5 bases at V and 8 bases at J, with 15 bases between the two ends. Germline CDR1 reads LGHNA; CDR2 reads YNFKEQ. TCRdb's copy holds only in-frame clones and misses some; the assay was immunoSEQ multiplex PCR. The repertoire holds 250,000 or so clones, with around 86% as singletons. The rearrangement uses TRBV4-2 and TRBJ1-4; a weak D match, TRBD1 (5 bases). This sequence was found in a woman aged 40 to 55 who had recovered from COVID-19. The specimen sequenced was peripheral blood. In DNA form, the CDR3 reads TGTGCCAGCAGCTGGGGCTCACAACCCGAAAAACTGTTTTTT. Protein product: CASSWGSQPEKLFF.